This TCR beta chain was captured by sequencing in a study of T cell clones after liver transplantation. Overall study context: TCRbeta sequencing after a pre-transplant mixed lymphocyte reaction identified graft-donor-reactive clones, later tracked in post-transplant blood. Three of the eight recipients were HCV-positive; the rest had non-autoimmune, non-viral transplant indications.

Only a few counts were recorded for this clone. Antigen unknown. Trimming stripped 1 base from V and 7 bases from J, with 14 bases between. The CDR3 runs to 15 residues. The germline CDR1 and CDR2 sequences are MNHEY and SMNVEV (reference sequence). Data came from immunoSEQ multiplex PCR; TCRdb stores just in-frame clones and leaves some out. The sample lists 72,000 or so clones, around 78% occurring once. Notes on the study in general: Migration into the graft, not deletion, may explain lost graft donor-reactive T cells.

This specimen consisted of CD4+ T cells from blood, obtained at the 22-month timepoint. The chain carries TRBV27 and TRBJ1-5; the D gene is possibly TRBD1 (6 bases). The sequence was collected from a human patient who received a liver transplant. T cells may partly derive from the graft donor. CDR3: CASSLLGGAQQPQHF. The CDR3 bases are TGTGCCAGCAGTTTATTAGGGGGGGCGCAACAGCCCCAGCATTTT.